This passage covers 12 T cell receptor beta chains from one sample sequenced in a study of cytomegalovirus exposure and HLA in healthy donors. 60 Vbeta and 13 Jbeta primers were used in PCR. Clones were sequenced by immunoSEQ multiplex PCR, and TCRdb holds only the in-frame ones, with some missing. This sample has some 170,000 clones; roughly 79% occur once, and the top ten carry 9.7%. Specimen: PBMCs. These TCRs come from a man aged 18 to 30 in good health and CMV-seropositive.

This clone was seen only a few times. J is TRBJ1-5 and V is TRBV30; maybe TRBD1 (5 bases). Germline V gene sequence: CDR1 GTSNPN, CDR2 SVGIG (reference sequence). Trimming removed 3 bases from V and 6 bases from J, with 12 bases in between. The CDR3 sequence is 13 residues long. CDR3 amino acids: CAWSGGASQPQHF. CDR3 DNA sequence: TGTGCCTGGAGCGGCGGGGCTTCTCAGCCCCAGCATTTT.

The chain combines TRBV28 with TRBJ2-7; D is possibly TRBD2 (6 bases). Germline CDR1 and CDR2: MDHEN and SYDVKM. The CDR3 sequence is 14 residues long. V was shortened by 6 bases and J by 9 bases, with 21 bases between the two germline ends. The CDR3 region is CASSHTGGIGAQYF. The CDR3 DNA reads as TGTGCCAGCAGCCACACCGGGGGAATTGGAGCGCAGTACTTC.

V usage is TRBV18 and J usage is TRBJ1-1; 8 nucleotides agree with TRBD1. Germline lookup yields CDR1 KGHSH and CDR2 LQKENI. This CDR3 is 12 amino acids long. The junction had 10 bases not matched to a gene; V was cut back by 8 bases and J by 11 bases. CDR3 amino acids: CASEGQGTDAFF. In DNA, the CDR3 is TGTGCCAGCGAAGGACAGGGTACCGACGCTTTCTTT.

V gene TRBV7-9 combines with J gene TRBJ2-3, with TRBD2 matching over 8 bases. The CDR3 sequence is 19 residues long. Germline V gives CDR1 SEHNR, CDR2 FQNEAQ (reference sequence). The J segment lost 2 bases and the V segment lost 1 base, leaving 14 bases of the junction unmatched. The CDR3, as DNA: TGTGCCAGCAGCTTAGAGGCAATTGGGCGACTAGCGTACACAGATACGCAGTATTTT. The encoded protein is CASSLEAIGRLAYTDTQYF. Filled out from reference TRBV7-9 and TRBJ2-3, the complete variable domain reads DTGVSQNPRHKITKRGQNVTFRCDPISEHNRLYWYRQTLGQGPEFLTYFQNEAQLEKSRLLSDRFSAERPKGSFSTLEIQRTEQGDSAMYLCASSLEAIGRLAYTDTQYFGPGTRLTVL.

This clone was seen just once. The chain employs TRBV5-1 and TRBJ2-5; 12 bases line up with TRBD2. The J call is doubtful: the DNA matches TRBJ2-7 better. The CDR3 is made up of 16 amino acids. The germline V gene has CDR1 SGHRS and CDR2 YFSETQ. CDR3 in amino acids: CASSLELAGGLYEQYF. DNA for the CDR3: TGCGCCAGCAGCTTGGAACTAGCGGGAGGTCTTTACGAGCAGTACTTC.

About this clone itself: Other nucleotide sequences from this sample produce the same CDR3. The V call is TRBV7-9, the J call TRBJ1-1; D remains ambiguous. Germline loops: CDR1 SEHNR, CDR2 FQNEAQ (reference sequence). The CDR3 has 13 amino acids. V was trimmed by 5 bases and J by 1 base, leaving 8 bases between them. CDR3 amino acids: CASSLSGNTEAFF. CDR3 DNA sequence: TGTGCCAGCAGCCTATCAGGGAACACTGAAGCTTTCTTT.

The genes are TRBV10-2 and TRBJ1-2; D is perhaps TRBD1 (5 bases). This CDR3 is 14 amino acids long. Germline CDR1 WSHSY, CDR2 SAAADI. The ends were cut back, 5 bases at V and 0 bases at J, with 10 bases in the middle. The CDR3 region has the DNA TGCGCCAGCAGTCACGGGGGAGCTAACTATGGCTACACCTTC. This translates into CASSHGGANYGYTF.

The rearrangement joins TRBV15 to TRBJ2-3; 8 bases map to TRBD2. This CDR3 contains 16 residues. J lost 1 base, V lost 1 base, and 4 bases had no gene match. CDR1 is LNHNV and CDR2 is YYDKDF in the germline V gene (reference sequence). CDR3 sequence reads: CATSRGSGSGTDTQYF. CDR3 in DNA: TGTGCCACCAGCAGAGGGAGCGGGAGCGGCACAGATACGCAGTATTTT.

The chain joins TRBV27 to TRBJ1-1; TRBD1 might be the D (5 bases). The germline V gene encodes CDR1 MNHEY and CDR2 SMNVEV (reference sequence). Trimming took off 0 bases at V and 8 bases at J, with 10 bases between the two ends. The CDR3 is 13 amino acids. For the CDR3, the DNA is TGTGCCAGCAGTTTATCGGGTGGGGGGGAAGCTTTCTTT. Translated, it gives CASSLSGGGEAFF.

The V and J genes are TRBV7-2 and TRBJ2-7; the match to TRBD2 covers 7 bases. Looked up from germline, CDR1 is SGHTA and CDR2 is FQGNSA. V trimming: 3 bases; J trimming: 8 bases; junction bases outside the gene matches: 13. This CDR3 has 15 amino acids. Written as DNA, the CDR3 is TGTGCCAGCAGCTTTGGTGGGCCGGGAGGACTCCAGCAGTACTTC. It codes for CASSFGGPGGLQQYF.

The rearrangement links TRBV29-1 to TRBJ2-4, with 7 bases lining up with TRBD1. Germline assignment: CDR1 SQVTM and CDR2 ANQGSEA. V lost 6 bases, J lost 8 bases, and 10 bases stayed unmatched. The CDR3 contains 13 residues. CDR3 in amino acids: CSVTDRSEDIQYF. The CDR3, as DNA: TGCAGCGTGACGGACAGGTCAGAAGACATTCAGTACTTC.

The rearrangement joins TRBV5-1 to TRBJ2-3; the D gene is possibly TRBD1 (6 bases). The V gene's germline CDR1 is SGHRS and CDR2 YFSETQ. This CDR3 has 15 amino acids. Deletions cut 2 bases from V and 2 bases from J, with 12 bases between. The CDR3 DNA sequence: TGCGCCAGCAGCTTTGTCTGGGACATCACAGATACGCAGTATTTT. It specifies CASSFVWDITDTQYF.